The next 20 T cell receptor beta chains were all read from a single sample in a study of blood T cell repertoires in COVID-19. Repertoires were generated with immunoSEQ multiplex PCR, while TCRdb's copy carries only in-frame clones and drops some. The sample contains about 140,000 clones, around nine tenths of which appear only once. Sequenced material: peripheral blood. The receptors shown here come from a human donor in a cohort sampled during active COVID-19.

The genes are TRBV23-1 and TRBJ1-6; possible D gene TRBD1, 5 bases. TRBV23-1 qualifies as an ORF whose function is uncertain. The CDR3 covers 15 residues. The V end lost 5 bases, the J end lost 4 bases, and 12 bases lay between the germline ends. As DNA, the CDR3 is TGCGCCAGCAGTGTGGGGCAGGGATATAATTCACCCCTCCACTTT. This sequence encodes CASSVGQGYNSPLHF.

This chain connects TRBV13 to TRBJ1-3; weak D call: TRBD1 (6 bases). V was clipped by 6 bases and J by 5 bases, with 20 bases between them. CDR1 PRHDT and CDR2 FYEKMQ come from the germline V gene (reference sequence). The CDR3 is made up of 16 amino acids. The CDR3 nucleotides are TGTGCCAGCAGTCGTGCAACAGGGCCCCTTCGAAACACCATATATTTT. Its protein product is CASSRATGPLRNTIYF.

As DNA, the CDR3 is TGTGCCAGCAGCTTGGCAGGGGGCGGGTTCGGGGAGCTGTTTTTT. This encodes CASSLAGGGFGELFF. J is TRBJ2-2 and V is TRBV5-5; 8 bases agree with TRBD1. Per the germline V gene, CDR1 is SGHKS and CDR2 is YYEKEE (reference sequence). V shed 0 bases and J 7 bases; nucleotides not matched to a gene: 5. The CDR3 contains 15 residues.

J is TRBJ2-3 and V is TRBV4-2, with TRBD2 matching 11 bases. After removal of 4 bases from V and 2 bases from J, the junction contained 5 bases not matched to a gene. This CDR3 is 16 amino acids long. Germline assignment: CDR1 LGHNA and CDR2 YNFKEQ. The DNA of the CDR3 is TGTGCCAGCAGCCCCTTAGCGGGGGGGACCACAGATACGCAGTATTTT. Translated: CASSPLAGGTTDTQYF.

The genes are TRBV5-1 and TRBJ2-5; TRBD1 matches 10 bases. Germline CDR1 SGHRS, CDR2 YFSETQ. CDR3 size: 16 residues. With V trimmed by 4 bases and J by 2 bases, 8 bases remained unmatched. The CDR3 DNA is TGCGCCAGCAGCGACCGGGACAGGGGATCTCAAGAGACCCAGTACTTC. The encoded protein is CASSDRDRGSQETQYF. Together with reference TRBV5-1 and TRBJ2-5, the CDR3 gives the full variable domain: KAGVTQTPRYLIKTRGQQVTLSCSPISGHRSVSWYQQTPGQGLQFLFEYFSETQRNKGNFPGRFSGRQFSNSRSEMNVSTLELGDSALYLCASSDRDRGSQETQYFGPGTRLLVL.

The chain recombines TRBV7-8 with TRBJ1-5; D is unclear. Germline V gene data show CDR1 as SGHVS and CDR2 as FQNEAQ. V dropped 5 bases and J dropped 7 bases, with 15 bases sitting between them. The CDR3 has 14 residues. Here the CDR3 reads CASSPDPAEQPQHF. In DNA form, the CDR3 reads TGTGCCAGCAGCCCTGACCCCGCGGAACAGCCCCAGCATTTT.

This chain connects TRBV30 to TRBJ2-6; tentatively, D is TRBD1 (5 bases). CDR3 length: 15 amino acids. Germline-derived CDR1 and CDR2 are GTSNPN and SVGIG (reference sequence). The V gene lost 3 bases and the J gene lost 0 bases, with 9 bases spanning the gap. CDR3 residues: CAWRMTDSGANVLTF. DNA of the CDR3: TGTGCCTGGAGGATGACAGACTCTGGGGCCAACGTCCTGACTTTC.

The CDR3 reads CASSWGQGPYEQYF. CDR3 sequence (DNA): TGCGCCAGCAGCTGGGGGCAGGGACCCTACGAGCAGTACTTC. The V call is TRBV5-1, the J call TRBJ2-7; D is perhaps TRBD1 (6 bases). The CDR3 is made up of 14 amino acids. CDR1 and CDR2 (germline): SGHRS, YFSETQ. V lost 3 bases and J 2 bases, leaving 12 bases between the germline ends.

The chain couples TRBV7-2 to TRBJ2-1; 8 bases are shared with TRBD2. CDR1 and CDR2 (germline): SGHTA, FQGNSA. CDR3 size: 16 residues. Trimming cost V 6 bases and J 7 bases; bases outside gene matches: 14. CDR3 region: CASRGGLAGLGNEQFF. As DNA, the CDR3 is TGTGCCAGCAGGGGGGGCCTAGCGGGCCTGGGGAATGAGCAGTTCTTC.

The V gene is TRBV4-1, the J gene TRBJ2-7; 9 bases line up with TRBD1. The CDR3 runs 16 residues. V shed 2 bases, J shed 0 bases, and the junction held 5 bases outside the gene matches. Germline-derived CDR1 and CDR2 are MGHRA and YSYEKL. The CDR3 here is CASSQSGTGSSYEQYF. CDR3 sequence (DNA): TGCGCCAGCAGCCAATCCGGGACAGGGAGCTCCTACGAGCAGTACTTC.

The chain uses TRBV5-6 and TRBJ1-6; weak D call: TRBD1 (5 bases). V lost 8 bases and J 8 bases, leaving 14 bases between the germline ends. This CDR3 is built from 13 residues. Per germline, CDR1 SGHDT and CDR2 YYEEEE. CDR3 coding DNA: TGTGCCAGTAGCCAGGGCAGGGATTCACCCCTCCACTTT. It translates to CASSQGRDSPLHF.

The gene calls are TRBV28 and TRBJ2-7, with 12 bases that match TRBD2. After removal of 5 bases from V and 0 bases from J, the junction contained 2 bases not matched to a gene. Looked up from germline, CDR1 is MDHEN and CDR2 is SYDVKM. The CDR3 spans 15 residues. The CDR3 DNA is TGTGCCAGCAGTGCACTAGCGGGGGGCTCCTACGAGCAGTACTTC. It codes for CASSALAGGSYEQYF.

This chain links TRBV4-1 with TRBJ2-3, with D possibly being TRBD2 (6 bases). The CDR3 is made up of 14 amino acids. Trimming cost V 1 base and J 6 bases, with 11 bases left between them. CDR1 MGHRA and CDR2 YSYEKL come from the germline V gene. CDR3 sequence reads: CASSQVPLADTQYF. The CDR3 DNA reads TGCGCCAGCAGCCAAGTCCCTCTAGCGGATACGCAGTATTTT.

The CDR3: CASRADTSYNEQFF. CDR3 coding DNA: TGCGCCAGCAGGGCGGACACCTCGTACAATGAGCAGTTCTTC. The V gene is TRBV5-1, the J gene TRBJ2-1; maybe TRBD1 (5 bases). Germline V lookup: CDR1 SGHRS, CDR2 YFSETQ. The V gene lost 5 bases and the J gene lost 4 bases, with 13 bases spanning the gap. The CDR3 has 14 residues.

This clone was seen a single time. The chain carries TRBV2 and TRBJ1-1; D is perhaps TRBD1 (5 bases). Trimming took 6 bases from V and 3 from J, leaving 14 bases between them. Germline V CDR1 and CDR2: SNHLY, FYNNEI. This CDR3 region has 14 residues. The CDR3 reads CASSGGSDHTEAFF. DNA of the CDR3: TGTGCCAGCAGCGGGGGATCCGACCACACTGAAGCTTTCTTT.

The genes are TRBV28 and TRBJ1-5, with 7 bases lining up with TRBD1. Looked up from germline, CDR1 is MDHEN and CDR2 is SYDVKM. The CDR3 is 15 residues long. J lost 1 base, V lost 3 bases, and 3 bases had no gene match. CDR3 nucleotide sequence: TGTGCCAGCAGTTTCGCCAGGGGGAGCAATCAGCCCCAGCATTTT. Its translation is CASSFARGSNQPQHF. Full variable domain (rest looked up from reference TRBV28 and TRBJ1-5): DVKVTQSSRYLVKRTGEKVFLECVQDMDHENMFWYRQDPGLGLRLIYFSYDVKMKEKGDIPEGYSVSREKKERFSLILESASTNQTSMYLCASSFARGSNQPQHFGDGTRLSIL.

V and J are TRBV5-4 and TRBJ1-6, with TRBD1 as a possible D gene (6 bases). This CDR3 comprises 15 residues. Trimming shortened V by 3 bases and J by 7 bases, and 14 bases separated the two germline ends. From germline, CDR1 is SGHNT and CDR2 YYREEE (reference sequence). The chain's CDR3 is CASSYRQAENSPLHF. In DNA form, the CDR3 reads TGTGCCAGCAGCTACCGACAGGCTGAGAATTCACCCCTCCACTTT.

The chain employs TRBV5-4 and TRBJ2-3; D might be TRBD2 (6 bases). Germline CDR1 and CDR2: SGHNT and YYREEE (reference sequence). CDR3 size: 14 residues. The V end was cut by 3 bases, the J end by 2 bases, with 10 bases between. The CDR3: CASSSGTFTDTQYF. The DNA for the CDR3 is TGTGCCAGCAGCTCTGGGACTTTCACAGATACGCAGTATTTT. The entire variable domain, with the rest obtained from reference TRBV5-4 and TRBJ2-3, is as follows: ETGVTQSPTHLIKTRGQQVTLRCSSQSGHNTVSWYQQALGQGPQFIFQYYREEENGRGNFPPRFSGLQFPNYSSELNVNALELDDSALYLCASSSGTFTDTQYFGPGTRLTVL.

V is TRBV7-6 and J is TRBJ2-7; TRBD1 might be the D (6 bases). Trimming took 5 bases from V and 2 from J, leaving 13 bases between them. Germline V gene lookup returns CDR1 SGHVS and CDR2 FNYEAQ. The CDR3 is made up of 14 amino acids. The CDR3 DNA follows: TGTGCCAGCAGCGTCACTCAGGGGCCCTACGAGCAGTACTTC. This translates into CASSVTQGPYEQYF.

This sequence joins TRBV19 and TRBJ2-5, with a possible D match to TRBD2 (6 bases). The CDR3 extends over 13 amino acids. Germline V gene lookup returns CDR1 LNHDA and CDR2 SQIVND (reference sequence). V was pared by 10 bases and J by 5 bases, with 17 bases between. The CDR3 DNA reads TGTGCCACTTCGGGGGTTAGCAGGGAGACCCAGTACTTC. Residues: CATSGVSRETQYF.